The 19 T cell receptor beta chains in this list originate from one sample, sequenced in a study of T cells in Graves' hyperthyroidism and ophthalmopathy. TCR beta CDR3 sequences were amplified from RNA transcripts. The TCR CDR3 first-round RT-PCR relied on the HTBI primer set. Using its own MiXCR run on the multiplex PCR reads, TCRdb lists one record per CDR3 protein. The sample contains about 480,000 distinct CDR3 sequences, about 20% of which appear only once. Source material: blood. These receptors all come from a woman in her 70s with Graves' ophthalmopathy.

This chain uses TRBV25-1 with TRBJ2-3; 10 positions match TRBD1. The CDR3 runs to 15 residues. Trimming at V came to 7 bases and at J to 3 bases, leaving 7 bases not matched to a gene. Germline V gene lookup returns CDR1 MGHDK and CDR2 SYGVNS. CDR3 DNA sequence: TGTGCCAGCAATCCTTCGGGACAGGGGACAGATACGCAGTATTTT. This sequence encodes CASNPSGQGTDTQYF.

To note about this clonotype: The junction departs from the called germline gene at one end, perhaps through a read error. V and J are TRBV3-1 and TRBJ1-1; D unresolved. Germline V gene lookup returns CDR1 LGHDT and CDR2 YNNKEL (reference sequence). The CDR3 extends over 12 amino acids. The CDR3 spells CASSQGGSEPFF. CDR3 nucleotides: TGTGCCAGCAGCCAAGGGGGAAGTGAACCTTTCTTT.

The chain combines TRBV6-1 with TRBJ2-3, with D uncertain. The CDR3 covers 15 residues. The ends were cut back, 6 bases at V and 0 bases at J, with 13 bases in the middle. The V gene's germline CDR1 is MNHNS and CDR2 SASEGT. DNA for the CDR3: TGTGCCAGCAGCCCGCTGGCATCTAGCACAGATACGCAGTATTTT. It specifies CASSPLASSTDTQYF.

This clonotype was counted only a few times. This chain connects TRBV20-1 to TRBJ1-2; 7 bases line up with TRBD1. Germline CDR1 DFQATT, CDR2 SNEGSKA (reference sequence). V was pared by 4 bases and J by 11 bases, with 16 bases of the junction left unmatched. This CDR3 comprises 14 residues. CDR3 residues: CSAKDRQGVKWYTF. The CDR3 nucleotides read TGCAGTGCTAAGGACAGGCAGGGGGTTAAGTGGTACACCTTC.

This chain links TRBV19 with TRBJ2-7, with 12 positions matching TRBD2. V lost 10 bases, J lost 3 bases, and 13 bases stayed unmatched. Germline V gene data show CDR1 as LNHDA and CDR2 as SQIVND (reference sequence). The CDR3 sequence is 16 residues long. The CDR3, as DNA: TGTGCCAATAGAGGGGTTGGACTAGCGGGGCACTACGAGCAGTACTTC. Translated, it gives CANRGVGLAGHYEQYF.

The chain recombines TRBV27 with TRBJ2-7; D might be TRBD1 (5 bases). In germline, CDR1 is MNHEY, CDR2 SMNVEV (reference sequence). Trimming removed 0 bases at V and 4 bases at J, with 7 bases between. This CDR3 is built from 13 residues. CDR3 residues: CASSLSKGYEQYF. In nucleotides, the CDR3 is TGTGCCAGCAGTTTATCGAAGGGGTACGAGCAGTACTTC.

In its sample, this clonotype was seen a few times. The chain joins TRBV12-3 or TRBV12-4 to TRBJ2-3, with TRBD1 identical over 7 bases. The ends lost 8 bases at V and 1 base at J; junction bases unmatched: 12. This CDR3 region has 16 residues. CDR3 sequence (DNA): TGTGCCAGCTCTTCCCGACAGGGCCAAGGCACAGATACGCAGTATTTT. This encodes CASSSRQGQGTDTQYF.

The chain uses TRBV20-1 and TRBJ1-2, with a tentative D call TRBD1 (5 bases). V was cut by 0 bases and J by 8 bases, with 7 bases left in between. Germline CDR1 and CDR2: DFQATT and SNEGSKA (reference sequence). This CDR3 contains 11 residues. The CDR3 DNA reads TGCAGTGCTAGAGATTGGGGCGGCTACACCTTC. It codes for CSARDWGGYTF.

This clonotype was recorded at least ten times. The gene calls are TRBV6-1 and TRBJ1-5; D is unclear. The CDR3 is 14 amino acids. The germline gives CDR1 MNHNS, CDR2 SASEGT. V was clipped by 8 bases and J by 0 bases, with 11 bases between them. The CDR3 DNA sequence: TGTGCCAGCGGGTGGGCCGCTAGCAATCAGCCCCAGCATTTT. Translated: CASGWAASNQPQHF.

This chain connects TRBV18 to TRBJ1-2; TRBD1 aligns across 7 bases. Germline V lookup: CDR1 KGHSH, CDR2 LQKENI. The trim removed 6 bases at V and 4 bases at J, leaving 8 bases unmatched. The CDR3 is made up of 14 amino acids. CDR3 sequence: CASSVQTGIYGYTF. For the CDR3, the DNA is TGTGCCAGCTCCGTTCAGACAGGGATCTATGGCTACACCTTC.

In this sample, this clonotype turned up many times. CDR3 sequence reads: CASSLGTGGYGYTF. The CDR3 region has the DNA TGTGCCAGCAGCTTAGGGACAGGGGGCTATGGCTACACCTTC. V and J are TRBV7-2 and TRBJ1-2; 10 nucleotides agree with TRBD1. The CDR3 is 14 amino acids. Looked up from germline, CDR1 is SGHTA and CDR2 is FQGNSA. Germline trimming cut 1 base from V and 4 bases from J; bases unmatched to any gene: 0. The whole variable domain, filled in from reference TRBV7-2 and TRBJ1-2, reads GAGVSQSPSNKVTEKGKDVELRCDPISGHTALYWYRQSLGQGLEFLIYFQGNSAPDKSGLPSDRFSAERTGGSVSTLTIQRTQQEDSAVYLCASSLGTGGYGYTFGSGTRLTVV.

This clonotype was observed a handful of times. The chain joins TRBV6-6 to TRBJ2-7; no clear D gene. Germline V gives CDR1 MNHNY, CDR2 SVGAGI (reference sequence). The CDR3 is 12 residues long. V was shortened by 0 bases and J by 5 bases, with 5 bases between the two germline ends. This CDR3 is CASSYSMDEQYF. The CDR3, as DNA: TGTGCCAGCAGTTACTCCATGGACGAGCAGTACTTC.

This rearrangement joins TRBV5-4 to TRBJ2-7; D may be TRBD1 (6 bases). Trimming took off 4 bases at V and 0 bases at J, with 11 bases between the two ends. CDR3 length: 14 amino acids. CDR1 SGHNT and CDR2 YYREEE come from the germline V gene (reference sequence). The CDR3 protein is CASSPRQASYEQYF. CDR3 in DNA: TGTGCCAGCAGCCCACGACAGGCCTCCTACGAGCAGTACTTC.

A few counts support this clonotype. The junction departs from germline at one end; a sequencing error may be responsible. The rearrangement joins TRBV5-1 to TRBJ1-5; D ambiguous. The CDR3 contains 16 residues. CDR1 is SGHRS and CDR2 is YFSETQ in the germline V gene. The CDR3, as DNA: TGTGCCAGCTCAAGGGCGGATCATTTTGAAAATCAGCCCCAGCATTTT. Translated, it gives CASSRADHFENQPQHF.

This clonotype was counted a few times. The J gene is TRBJ2-2, the V gene TRBV29-1; the D gene could be TRBD1 or TRBD2 (5 bases each). There are 12 residues in the CDR3. V was pared by 1 base and J by 5 bases, with 5 bases between. Germline V gene data show CDR1 as SQVTM and CDR2 as ANQGSEA. The CDR3 DNA follows: TGCAGCGTTGAAGGGGGGACCGGGGAGCTGTTTTTT. Protein sequence: CSVEGGTGELFF.

This clonotype was observed many times. The V and J genes are TRBV29-1 and TRBJ2-7; D is perhaps TRBD2 (5 bases). CDR1 and CDR2 (germline): SQVTM, ANQGSEA. Trimming shortened V by 6 bases and J by 5 bases, and 20 bases separated the two germline ends. CDR3 length: 14 amino acids. CDR3 sequence: CSVKIPGTGDEQYF. CDR3 bases: TGCAGCGTCAAAATACCGGGAACCGGGGACGAGCAGTACTTC.

This clonotype has ten or more counts. The rearrangement uses TRBV28 and TRBJ1-5, with 9 bases identical to TRBD1. Trimming at V came to 2 bases and at J to 6 bases, leaving 8 bases not matched to a gene. The CDR3 loop spans 16 amino acids. CDR1 MDHEN and CDR2 SYDVKM come from the germline V gene. CDR3: CASSLQGQGLRQPQHF. Written as DNA, the CDR3 is TGTGCCAGCAGTTTACAGGGACAGGGTTTACGTCAGCCCCAGCATTTT.

This clonotype was observed a few times. V is TRBV11-2 and J is TRBJ1-5; 8 bases fit TRBD1. Germline-derived CDR1 and CDR2 are SGHAT and FQNNGV. CDR3 length: 14 amino acids. V lost 5 bases, J lost 6 bases, and 6 bases stayed unmatched. The DNA for the CDR3 is TGTGCCAGCAGCCTACAGGGGGGAGTTCAGCCCCAGCATTTT. Translation: CASSLQGGVQPQHF.

This clonotype was seen more than once but under ten times. The V gene is TRBV12-3 or TRBV12-4, the J gene TRBJ1-1; D might be TRBD1 (5 bases). V was cut by 3 bases and J by 5 bases, with 19 bases left in between. This CDR3 comprises 16 residues. In nucleotides, the CDR3 is TGTGCCAGCAGTTTTGGCCTCAGGAGGAGGGGAACTGAAGCTTTCTTT. It codes for CASSFGLRRRGTEAFF.